Listed below are T cell receptor beta chains from one sample, sequenced in a study of blood T cells in healthy people across ages. TCRdb analysed the 5' RACE reads with MiXCR anew, one entry per CDR3 protein. The table includes 1.5 million to 2 million distinct CDR3 sequences, roughly 52% detected once. Specimen: blood. The receptors here all came from a woman in her thirties or forties in good health. CDR3s include the opening cysteine and the closing phenylalanine or tryptophan. D genes are given only for firm matches. Only part of the rows carry a size: once, few, many, or a class if the clone is expanded.

V: TRBV6-2/TRBV6-3; J: TRBJ2-5; D: TRBD1; size: few; length: 16; DNA: TGTGCCAGCAGCAACCGGACAGGGGGTTGGCGAGAGACCCAGTACTTC; CDR3: CASSNRTGGWRETQYF
V: TRBV14; J: TRBJ1-1; D: TRBD1; size: -; length: 15; DNA: TGTGCCAGCAGCCTCTGGACAGGGGAGAACACTGAAGCTTTCTTT; CDR3: CASSLWTGENTEAFF
V: TRBV6-1; J: TRBJ1-5; D: -; size: -; length: 13; DNA: TGTGCCAGCGAAACAGTAAGCAATCAGCCCCAGCATTTT; CDR3: CASETVSNQPQHF
V: TRBV6-1; J: TRBJ1-2; D: -; size: -; length: 14; DNA: TGTGCCAGCACGTCCTTGGGACTTAACTATGGCTACACCTTC; CDR3: CASTSLGLNYGYTF
V: TRBV6-2/TRBV6-3; J: TRBJ2-7; D: TRBD1; size: -; length: 13; DNA: TGTGCCAGCACTGACAGGGTCTCCTACGAGCAGTACTTC; CDR3: CASTDRVSYEQYF
V: TRBV20-1; J: TRBJ2-7; D: TRBD1; size: few; length: 14; DNA: TGCAGTGCTACAGGGACAGGGGGCCTTTACGAGCAGTACTTC; CDR3: CSATGTGGLYEQYF
V: TRBV12-3/TRBV12-4; J: TRBJ2-1; D: TRBD1; size: -; length: 14; DNA: TGTGCCAGTAGCGCGGACAGGGGGCGCGGTGAGCAGTTCTTC; CDR3: CASSADRGRGEQFF
V: TRBV10-3; J: TRBJ2-6; D: -; size: -; length: 13; DNA: TGTGCCATCACAGAACACGGGGCCAACGTCCTGACTTTC; CDR3: CAITEHGANVLTF
V: TRBV12-3/TRBV12-4; J: TRBJ2-1; D: -; size: -; length: 15; DNA: TGTGCCAGCACCCCGGACCAAAACGAGAACAATGAGCAGTTCTTC; CDR3: CASTPDQNENNEQFF
V: TRBV20-1; J: TRBJ2-5; D: -; size: few; length: 12; DNA: TGCAGTGCTAGGGGGGTTCAAGAGACCCAGTACTTC; CDR3: CSARGVQETQYF
V: TRBV29-1; J: TRBJ1-1; D: -; size: -; length: 13; DNA: TGCAGCGTTGTTGGACATCGGAACACTGAAGCTTTCTTT; CDR3: CSVVGHRNTEAFF
V: TRBV7-2; J: TRBJ2-3; D: TRBD2; size: few; length: 15; DNA: TGTGCCAGCAGCTTACCTAGCGGGGTGGCAGATACGCAGTATTTT; CDR3: CASSLPSGVADTQYF
V: TRBV6-1; J: TRBJ1-2; D: TRBD1; size: -; length: 14; DNA: TGTGCCAGCCAGGAGGGACAGGGGCACTATGGCTACACCTTC; CDR3: CASQEGQGHYGYTF
V: TRBV6-5; J: TRBJ1-1; D: TRBD1; size: -; length: 14; DNA: TGTGCCAGCAGTTACTCGATCCAGGGGGCTGAAGCTTTCTTT; CDR3: CASSYSIQGAEAFF
V: TRBV4-3; J: TRBJ2-1; D: TRBD2; size: -; length: 18; DNA: TGCGCCAGCAGCCAAGACCCTACTAGCGGGGGACTATACAACGAGCAGTTCTTC; CDR3: CASSQDPTSGGLYNEQFF
V: TRBV20-1; J: TRBJ2-7; D: -; size: -; length: 14; DNA: TGCAGTGCTAGAGATACAGTGCAACCCTACAAGCAGTACTTC; CDR3: CSARDTVQPYKQYF
V: TRBV12-3/TRBV12-4; J: TRBJ2-3; D: -; size: -; length: 11; DNA: TGTGCCAACCGTCTTAGAGATACGCAGTATTTT; CDR3: CANRLRDTQYF
V: TRBV7-2; J: TRBJ2-7; D: TRBD2; size: -; length: 14; DNA: TGTGCCAGCAGCTGGGGGGGGACCTCCTACGAGCAGTACTTC; CDR3: CASSWGGTSYEQYF
V: TRBV7-9; J: TRBJ2-1; D: TRBD2; size: -; length: 17; DNA: TGTGCCAGCAGCTCATCCCCCTTTAGCGGGGGGGTAAATGAGCAGTTCTTC; CDR3: CASSSSPFSGGVNEQFF
V: TRBV6-6; J: TRBJ2-3; D: TRBD2; size: few; length: 15; DNA: TGTGCCAGCAGTTACTCGACGGGGGGGCCCGATACGCAGTATTTT; CDR3: CASSYSTGGPDTQYF
V: TRBV12-3/TRBV12-4; J: TRBJ2-5; D: -; size: -; length: 13; DNA: TGTGCCAGCAGTTTTACGCGTCAGGAGACCCAGTACTTC; CDR3: CASSFTRQETQYF
V: TRBV6-1; J: TRBJ2-5; D: TRBD2; size: -; length: 16; DNA: TGTGCCAGCAGTGGAACCTTAGCGGGGGGAATAGAGACCCAGTACTTC; CDR3: CASSGTLAGGIETQYF
V: TRBV9; J: TRBJ2-3; D: TRBD1; size: -; length: 16; DNA: TGTGCCAGCAGCGCCGGGACAGGGTTCGGGACAGATACGCAGTATTTT; CDR3: CASSAGTGFGTDTQYF
V: TRBV25-1; J: TRBJ2-3; D: TRBD2; size: -; length: 15; DNA: TGTGCCAGCAGTGAAGCGGGGACTACCACAGATACGCAGTATTTT; CDR3: CASSEAGTTTDTQYF
V: TRBV4-2; J: TRBJ1-2; D: -; size: -; length: 15; DNA: TGTGCCAGCAGCCAAGACCGCGACGGCGCCTATGGCTACACCTTC; CDR3: CASSQDRDGAYGYTF
V: TRBV12-3/TRBV12-4; J: TRBJ1-1; D: -; size: -; length: 14; DNA: TGTGCCAGCAGTTTTCAGCGCGAGAACACTGAAGCTTTCTTT; CDR3: CASSFQRENTEAFF
V: TRBV4-2; J: TRBJ1-2; D: TRBD1; size: -; length: 15; DNA: TGTGCCAGCAGCATCGGACAGGGGGCCATGGGTGGCTACACCTTC; CDR3: CASSIGQGAMGGYTF
V: TRBV6-5; J: TRBJ2-1; D: -; size: many; length: 12; DNA: TGTGCCAGCAGCCACGGGGGTAATGAGCAGTTCTTC; CDR3: CASSHGGNEQFF
V: TRBV6-5; J: TRBJ2-1; D: -; size: -; length: 13; DNA: TGTGCCAGCTCCAACGCAGGGTACAATGAGCAGTTCTTC; CDR3: CASSNAGYNEQFF
V: TRBV5-1; J: TRBJ2-1; D: -; size: -; length: 16; DNA: TGCGCCAGCAGCTCGGCGTTTGGGGGCGCGGGGAATGAGCAGTTCTTC; CDR3: CASSSAFGGAGNEQFF
V: TRBV6-6; J: TRBJ2-7; D: TRBD1; size: few; length: 14; DNA: TGTGCCAGCAGTTACCGGGACAGGGACTACGAGCAGTACTTC; CDR3: CASSYRDRDYEQYF
V: TRBV20-1; J: TRBJ2-3; D: TRBD2; size: -; length: 17; DNA: TGCAGTGCCAGCCTAGCGGGGGCACGGCCTAGCACAGATACGCAGTATTTT; CDR3: CSASLAGARPSTDTQYF
V: TRBV12-3/TRBV12-4; J: TRBJ2-5; D: TRBD2; size: few; length: 17; DNA: TGTGCCAGCAGTTTCACGGGACTAGCGAGAGAACAAGAGACCCAGTACTTC; CDR3: CASSFTGLAREQETQYF
V: TRBV12-3/TRBV12-4; J: TRBJ2-1; D: -; size: -; length: 13; DNA: TGTGCCAGCAGTTTGATTGAGGACAGAGAGCAGTTCTTC; CDR3: CASSLIEDREQFF
V: TRBV7-9; J: TRBJ2-7; D: -; size: -; length: 15; DNA: TGTGCCAGCAGCGTAGTCGGCGTGTCTGGCTACGAGCAGTACTTC; CDR3: CASSVVGVSGYEQYF
V: TRBV4-2; J: TRBJ2-5; D: TRBD2; size: -; length: 17; DNA: TGTGCCAGCAGCCCGCGGACTAGCGGGGGCTCACAAGAGACCCAGTACTTC; CDR3: CASSPRTSGGSQETQYF
V: TRBV18; J: TRBJ1-4; D: TRBD1; size: -; length: 15; DNA: TGTGCCAGCTCACCTTCACAGGGGGCAGGTGAAAAACTGTTTTTT; CDR3: CASSPSQGAGEKLFF
V: TRBV5-5; J: TRBJ1-4; D: -; size: once; length: 13; DNA: TGTGCCAGCAGCTTGTACGGTAATGAAAAACTGTTTTTT; CDR3: CASSLYGNEKLFF
V: TRBV10-3; J: TRBJ2-3; D: -; size: few; length: 15; DNA: TGTGCCATCAGTGAGTCGGGGGTTGCGTTAGATACGCAGTATTTT; CDR3: CAISESGVALDTQYF
V: TRBV11-2; J: TRBJ2-5; D: -; size: -; length: 14; DNA: TGTGCCAGCAGCTCGAGGGGGGCTCGGGAGACCCAGTACTTC; CDR3: CASSSRGARETQYF
V: TRBV28; J: TRBJ2-1; D: -; size: few; length: 13; DNA: TGTGCCAGCACTCCAGAGGGCCCCAATGAGCAGTTCTTC; CDR3: CASTPEGPNEQFF
V: TRBV27; J: TRBJ2-3; D: -; size: -; length: 13; DNA: TGTGCCAGCAGTTTATTGTTTCAAGATACGCAGTATTTT; CDR3: CASSLLFQDTQYF
V: TRBV7-9; J: TRBJ2-1; D: -; size: -; length: 17; DNA: TGTGCCAGCAGCCTATTGGGATCGGGGGTCGGCCACAATGAGCAGTTCTTC; CDR3: CASSLLGSGVGHNEQFF
V: TRBV6-5; J: TRBJ2-3; D: -; size: -; length: 13; DNA: TGTGCCAGCAGTAATCGGGGAGTAGATACGCAGTATTTT; CDR3: CASSNRGVDTQYF
V: TRBV6-5; J: TRBJ1-1; D: TRBD1; size: -; length: 16; DNA: TGTGCCAGCTTTCGGGACGGCCCCACAGGGGGCACTGAAGCTTTCTTT; CDR3: CASFRDGPTGGTEAFF